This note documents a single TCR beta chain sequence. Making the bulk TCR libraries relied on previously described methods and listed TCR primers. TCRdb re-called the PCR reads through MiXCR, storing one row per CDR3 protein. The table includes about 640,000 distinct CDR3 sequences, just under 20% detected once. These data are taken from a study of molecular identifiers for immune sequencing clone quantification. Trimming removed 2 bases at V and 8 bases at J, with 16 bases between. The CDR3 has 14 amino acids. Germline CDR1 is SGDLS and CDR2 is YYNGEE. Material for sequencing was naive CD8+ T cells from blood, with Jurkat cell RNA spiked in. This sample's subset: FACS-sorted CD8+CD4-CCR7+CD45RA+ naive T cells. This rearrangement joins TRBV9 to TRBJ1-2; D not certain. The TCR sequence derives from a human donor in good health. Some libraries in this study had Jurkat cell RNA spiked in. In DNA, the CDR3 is TGTGCCAGCAGCGTGGCACAGACCTATGAGGGCTACACCTTC. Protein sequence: CASSVAQTYEGYTF. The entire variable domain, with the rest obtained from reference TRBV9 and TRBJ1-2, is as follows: DSGVTQTPKHLITATGQRVTLRCSPRSGDLSVYWYQQSLDQGLQFLIQYYNGEERAKGNILERFSAQQFPDLHSELNLSSLELGDSALYFCASSVAQTYEGYTFGSGTRLTVV.